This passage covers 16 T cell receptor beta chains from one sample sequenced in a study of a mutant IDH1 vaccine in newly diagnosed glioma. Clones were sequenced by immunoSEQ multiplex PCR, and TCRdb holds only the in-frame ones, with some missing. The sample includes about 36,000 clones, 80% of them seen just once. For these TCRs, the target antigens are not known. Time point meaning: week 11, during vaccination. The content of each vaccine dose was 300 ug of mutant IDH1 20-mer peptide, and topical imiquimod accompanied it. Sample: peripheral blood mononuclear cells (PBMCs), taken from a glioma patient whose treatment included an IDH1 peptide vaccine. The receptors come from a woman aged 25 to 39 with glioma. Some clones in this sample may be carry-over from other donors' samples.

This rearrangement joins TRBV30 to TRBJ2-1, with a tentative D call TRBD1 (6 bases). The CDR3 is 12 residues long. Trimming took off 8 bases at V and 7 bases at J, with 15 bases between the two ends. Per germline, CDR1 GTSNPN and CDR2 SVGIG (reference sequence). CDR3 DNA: TGTGCCGCCTCCCGAGGGGGTAATGAGCAGTTCTTC. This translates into CAASRGGNEQFF.

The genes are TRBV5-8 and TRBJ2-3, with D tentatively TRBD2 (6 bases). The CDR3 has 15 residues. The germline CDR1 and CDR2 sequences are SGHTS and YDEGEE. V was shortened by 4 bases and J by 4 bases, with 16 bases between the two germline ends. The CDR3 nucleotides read TGTGCCAGCAGCCTCACCGGGACTGGACCAGATACGCAGTATTTT. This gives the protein CASSLTGTGPDTQYF.

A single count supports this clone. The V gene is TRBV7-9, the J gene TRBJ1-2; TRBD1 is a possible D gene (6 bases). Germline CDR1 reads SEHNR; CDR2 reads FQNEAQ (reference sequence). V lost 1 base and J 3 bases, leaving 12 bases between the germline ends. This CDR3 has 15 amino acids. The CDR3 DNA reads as TGTGCCAGCAGCTTAGTAAGGGGGGCTTACTATGGCTACACCTTC. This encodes CASSLVRGAYYGYTF.

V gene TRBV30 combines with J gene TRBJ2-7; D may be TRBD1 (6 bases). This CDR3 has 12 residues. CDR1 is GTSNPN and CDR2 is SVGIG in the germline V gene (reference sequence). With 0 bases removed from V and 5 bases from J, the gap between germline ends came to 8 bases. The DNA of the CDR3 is TGTGCCTGGAGTGTACAGGGAGACGAGCAGTACTTC. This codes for CAWSVQGDEQYF.

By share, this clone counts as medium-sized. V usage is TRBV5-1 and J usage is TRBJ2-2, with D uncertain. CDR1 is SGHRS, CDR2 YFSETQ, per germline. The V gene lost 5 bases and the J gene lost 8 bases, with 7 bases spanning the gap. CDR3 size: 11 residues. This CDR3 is CASREEGELFF. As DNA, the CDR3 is TGCGCCAGCAGAGAAGAGGGGGAGCTGTTTTTT. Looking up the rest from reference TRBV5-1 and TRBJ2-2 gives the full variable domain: KAGVTQTPRYLIKTRGQQVTLSCSPISGHRSVSWYQQTPGQGLQFLFEYFSETQRNKGNFPGRFSGRQFSNSRSEMNVSTLELGDSALYLCASREEGELFFGEGSRLTVL.

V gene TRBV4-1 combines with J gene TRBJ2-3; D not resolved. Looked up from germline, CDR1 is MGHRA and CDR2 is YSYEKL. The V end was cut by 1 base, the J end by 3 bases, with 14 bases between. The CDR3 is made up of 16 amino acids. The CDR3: CASSQVNLVVTDTQYF. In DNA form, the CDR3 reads TGCGCCAGCAGCCAAGTAAACCTGGTGGTAACAGATACGCAGTATTTT.

CDR3 sequence (DNA): TGTGCCAGCGATAAGAACCTACAAGAGACCCAGTACTTC. Protein sequence: CASDKNLQETQYF. The rearrangement uses TRBV6-1 and TRBJ2-5; D uncertain. Germline CDR1 is MNHNS and CDR2 is SASEGT. The V and J ends lost 8 bases and 2 bases respectively, with 12 bases between them. The CDR3 covers 13 residues.

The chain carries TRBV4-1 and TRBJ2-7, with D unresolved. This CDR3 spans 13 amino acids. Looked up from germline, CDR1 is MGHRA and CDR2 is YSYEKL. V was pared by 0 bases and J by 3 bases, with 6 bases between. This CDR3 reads CASSQDGVYEQYF. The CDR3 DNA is TGCGCCAGCAGCCAAGATGGAGTCTACGAGCAGTACTTC.

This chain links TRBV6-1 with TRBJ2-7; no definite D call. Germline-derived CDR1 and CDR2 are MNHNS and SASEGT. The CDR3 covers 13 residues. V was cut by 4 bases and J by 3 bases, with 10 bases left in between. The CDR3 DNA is TGTGCCAGCAGTGGCATCCTCGGCTACGAGCAGTACTTC. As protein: CASSGILGYEQYF.

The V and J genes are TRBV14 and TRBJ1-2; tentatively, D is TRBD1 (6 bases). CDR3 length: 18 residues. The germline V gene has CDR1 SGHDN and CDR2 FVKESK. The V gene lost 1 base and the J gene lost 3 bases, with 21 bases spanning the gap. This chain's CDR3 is CASSQGLLWGLRDYGYTF. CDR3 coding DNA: TGTGCCAGCAGCCAAGGTCTATTGTGGGGGCTAAGGGACTATGGCTACACCTTC.

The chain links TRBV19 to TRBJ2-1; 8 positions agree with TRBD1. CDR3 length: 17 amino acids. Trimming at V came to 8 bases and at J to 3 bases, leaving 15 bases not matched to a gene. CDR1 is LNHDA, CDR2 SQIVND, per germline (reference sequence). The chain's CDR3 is CASQSRTGGRDYNEQFF. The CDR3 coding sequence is TGTGCCAGTCAAAGCAGAACAGGGGGGCGGGACTACAATGAGCAGTTCTTC.

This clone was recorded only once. CDR3 region: CASSIDGRAWDEQFF. The CDR3 nucleotides are TGTGCCAGTAGTATTGACGGGAGGGCTTGGGATGAGCAGTTCTTC. The rearrangement links TRBV19 to TRBJ2-1, with 8 bases fitting TRBD2. CDR1 is LNHDA, CDR2 SQIVND, per germline (reference sequence). Trimming cost V 3 bases and J 8 bases; bases outside gene matches: 9. This CDR3 region has 15 residues.

As DNA, the CDR3 is TGTGCCAGCAGCCCCAGGGGGCGGGAGAACAATGAGCAGTTCTTC. It specifies CASSPRGRENNEQFF. The chain couples TRBV9 to TRBJ2-1; tentatively, D is TRBD1 (8 bases). Between the trimmed V and J ends, which lost 4 bases and 5 bases, there was a span of 16 bases. There are 15 residues in the CDR3. The germline V gene encodes CDR1 SGDLS and CDR2 YYNGEE.

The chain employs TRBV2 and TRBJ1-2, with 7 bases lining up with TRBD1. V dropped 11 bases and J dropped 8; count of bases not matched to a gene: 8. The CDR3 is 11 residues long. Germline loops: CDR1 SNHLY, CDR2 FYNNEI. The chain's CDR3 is CAAGDSWGYTF. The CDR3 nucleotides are TGTGCCGCTGGGGACAGTTGGGGCTACACCTTC.

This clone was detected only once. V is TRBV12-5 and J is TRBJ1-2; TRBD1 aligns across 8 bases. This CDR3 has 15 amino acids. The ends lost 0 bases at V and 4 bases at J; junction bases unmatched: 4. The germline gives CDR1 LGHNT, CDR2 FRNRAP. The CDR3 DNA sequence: TGTGCTAGTGGTTTGGTCCCGGACAGGGCCTATGGCTACACCTTC. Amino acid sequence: CASGLVPDRAYGYTF.

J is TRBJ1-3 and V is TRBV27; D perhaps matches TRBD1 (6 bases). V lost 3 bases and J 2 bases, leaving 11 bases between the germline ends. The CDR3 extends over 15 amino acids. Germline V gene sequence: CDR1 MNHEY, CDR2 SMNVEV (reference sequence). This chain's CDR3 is CASSFTGNTGNTIYF. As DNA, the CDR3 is TGTGCCAGCAGTTTTACAGGGAATACTGGAAACACCATATATTTT.